The sequence of this T cell receptor beta chain was determined in a study of blood T cell repertoires in COVID-19. At the level of the study: The cDNA or gDNA used as material had been derived from T cells, B-cell-depleted T cells, or PBMCs.

In the original workflow: Reference gene primer amplification in the assay estimated nucleated cell counts. Produced via immunoSEQ multiplex PCR; TCRdb's table is partial and in-frame only. V, J and clone size are those of that table, while D and trimming were read from the DNA. The sample records under 150,000 clones, 80% being singletons. The material sequenced was peripheral blood. The source is a human donor in a cohort sampled during active COVID-19.

This CDR3 reads CASSVSGGRVGELFF. The CDR3 nucleotides are TGTGCCAGCAGCGTTTCAGGGGGCAGGGTCGGGGAGCTGTTTTTT. This chain connects TRBV9 to TRBJ2-2, with 8 bases matching TRBD1. CDR1 and CDR2 from the germline V gene are SGDLS and YYNGEE. The CDR3 is 15 amino acids. Unmatched junction bases numbered 7, after V lost 2 bases and J lost 7 bases.